This record looks at one TCR beta chain sequence and its context. The germline V gene encodes CDR1 SQVTM and CDR2 ANQGSEA. Germline trimming cut 6 bases from V and 5 bases from J; bases unmatched to any gene: 4. CDR3 length equals 12 residues. This entry is derived from a study of blood T cell repertoires in COVID-19. Overall study context: Specimens from acute and convalescent COVID-19 originated in the United States, Italy and Spain. From T cells, B-cell-depleted T cells, or PBMCs came the material, which was cDNA or gDNA.

Source study methods: By means of reference gene primer amplification, nucleated cell counts were estimated. The data were produced by immunoSEQ multiplex PCR, yet TCRdb's version contains in-frame clones alone and is incomplete. The DNA was the basis for D and trimming; V, J and clone size are from that table. The sample has about 53,000 clones, 70% to 90% seen once; the top ten hold about 11%. The J gene is TRBJ2-3, the V gene TRBV29-1, with 8 nucleotides matching TRBD1. The TCR sequence derives from an older man with active COVID-19. The specimen sequenced was peripheral blood. Written as DNA, the CDR3 is TGCAGCGTCCAGGGGGCTGGAGATACGCAGTATTTT. Its translation: CSVQGAGDTQYF.